This T cell receptor beta chain was identified during a study of blood T cell repertoires in COVID-19. Some clones are missing from TCRdb's copy, which holds only in-frame ones; the method was immunoSEQ multiplex PCR. The repertoire holds more than 65,000 clones, with nearly 80% as singletons. This clone was seen only a few times. The length of the CDR3 is 14 residues. Germline CDR1 reads MGHRA; CDR2 reads YSYEKL. V shed 3 bases and J 8 bases; nucleotides not matched to a gene: 6. This chain links TRBV4-1 with TRBJ1-2, with 10 bases that match TRBD1. This receptor was obtained from a human donor in a cohort sampled during active COVID-19. The sample comprised peripheral blood. The CDR3 protein is CASSHSGQGSGYTF. The CDR3 coding sequence is TGCGCCAGCAGCCATTCGGGACAGGGGTCGGGCTACACCTTC.